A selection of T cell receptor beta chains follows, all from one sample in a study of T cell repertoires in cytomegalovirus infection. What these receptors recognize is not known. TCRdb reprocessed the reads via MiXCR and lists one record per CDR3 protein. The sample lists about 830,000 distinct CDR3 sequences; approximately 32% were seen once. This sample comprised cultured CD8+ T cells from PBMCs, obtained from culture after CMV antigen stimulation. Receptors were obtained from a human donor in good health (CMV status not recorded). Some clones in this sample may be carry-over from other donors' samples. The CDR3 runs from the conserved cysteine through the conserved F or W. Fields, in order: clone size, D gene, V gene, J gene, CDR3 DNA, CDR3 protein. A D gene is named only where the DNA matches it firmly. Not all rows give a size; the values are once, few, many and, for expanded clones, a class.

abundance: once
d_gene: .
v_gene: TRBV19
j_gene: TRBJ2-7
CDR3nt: TGTGCCAGTAGTACCGCCGGGACGGACTACGAGCAGTACTTC
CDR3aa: CASSTAGTDYEQYF

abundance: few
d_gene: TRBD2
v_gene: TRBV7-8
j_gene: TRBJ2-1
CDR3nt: TGTGCCAGCAGCCCCCTGCTGGGTAGCGGGGGGGATGAGCAGTTCTTC
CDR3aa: CASSPLLGSGGDEQFF

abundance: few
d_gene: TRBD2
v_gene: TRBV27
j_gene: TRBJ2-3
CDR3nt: TGTGCCAGCAGTTTCCTAGCGGGACCTAGCACAGATACGCAGTATTTT
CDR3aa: CASSFLAGPSTDTQYF

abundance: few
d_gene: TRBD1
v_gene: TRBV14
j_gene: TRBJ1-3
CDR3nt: TGTGCCAGCAGCCAATGGACAGGGCTGTCGCCTGGAAACACCATATATTTT
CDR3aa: CASSQWTGLSPGNTIYF

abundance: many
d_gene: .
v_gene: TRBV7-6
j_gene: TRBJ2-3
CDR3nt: TGTGCCAGCAGCCCCACAGGGAATCCCCACGATACGCAGTATTTT
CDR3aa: CASSPTGNPHDTQYF

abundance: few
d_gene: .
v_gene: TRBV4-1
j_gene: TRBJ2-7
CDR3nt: TGCGCCAGCAGCCAAGATAGGGACGACGAGCAGTACTTC
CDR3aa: CASSQDRDDEQYF

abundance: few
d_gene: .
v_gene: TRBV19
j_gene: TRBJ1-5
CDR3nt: TGTGCCAGTAGTATAGCAGGGAACGGCCAGCCCCAGCATTTT
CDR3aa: CASSIAGNGQPQHF

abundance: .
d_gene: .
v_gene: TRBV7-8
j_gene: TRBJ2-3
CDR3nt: TGTGCCAGCAGGGACTACAGGGCATCTAGCACAGATACGCAGTATTTT
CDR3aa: CASRDYRASSTDTQYF

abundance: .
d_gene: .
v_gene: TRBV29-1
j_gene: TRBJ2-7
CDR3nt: TGCAGCGTTGAAGATCGGCTCGGGGGAAACTCCTACGAGCAGTACTTC
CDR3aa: CSVEDRLGGNSYEQYF

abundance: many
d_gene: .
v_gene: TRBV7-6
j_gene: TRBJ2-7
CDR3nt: TGTGCCAGCAGCTTAGAACAGACGGCGCCCTACGAGCAGTACTTC
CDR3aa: CASSLEQTAPYEQYF

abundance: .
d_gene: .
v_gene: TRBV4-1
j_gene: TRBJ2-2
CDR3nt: TGCGCCAGCAGCCAAACCGGACCCGTAGGCACCGGGGAGCTGTTTTTT
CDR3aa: CASSQTGPVGTGELFF

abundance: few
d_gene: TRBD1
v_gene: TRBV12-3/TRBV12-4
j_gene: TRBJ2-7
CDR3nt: TGTGCCAGCAGTGCCCCGGCCAGGGGGCACGAGCAGTACTTC
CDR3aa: CASSAPARGHEQYF

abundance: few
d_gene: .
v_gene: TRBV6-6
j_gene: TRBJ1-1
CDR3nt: TGTGCCAGCAGTAAGGCAGGGGACTTGGAAGCTTTCTTT
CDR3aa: CASSKAGDLEAFF

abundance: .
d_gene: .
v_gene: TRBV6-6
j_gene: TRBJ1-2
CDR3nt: TGTGCCAGCAGTTCTTTAGATAGGATGGGCTACACCTTC
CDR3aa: CASSSLDRMGYTF

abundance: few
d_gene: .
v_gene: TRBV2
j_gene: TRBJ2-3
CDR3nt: TGTGCCAGCAGTGAGTCTGCAGTCCCCACAGATACGCAGTATTTT
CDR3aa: CASSESAVPTDTQYF

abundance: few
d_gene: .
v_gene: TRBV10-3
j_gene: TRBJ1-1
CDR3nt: TGTGCCATCAGTGACCCGACAGTTCCCACTGAAGCTTTCTTT
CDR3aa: CAISDPTVPTEAFF

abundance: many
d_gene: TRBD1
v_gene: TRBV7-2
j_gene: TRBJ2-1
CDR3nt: TGTGCCAGCAGCCTCCCGACAGGGAAAGAGCAGTTCTTC
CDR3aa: CASSLPTGKEQFF

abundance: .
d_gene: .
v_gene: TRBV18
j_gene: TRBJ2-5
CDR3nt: TGTGCCAGCTCACCCCCGGGCTTCCAAGAGACCCAGTACTTC
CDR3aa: CASSPPGFQETQYF

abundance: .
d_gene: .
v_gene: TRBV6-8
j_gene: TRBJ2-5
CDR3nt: TGTGCCAGCAGAACAGGGACCGAGAGGGGAGAGACCCAGTACTTC
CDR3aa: CASRTGTERGETQYF

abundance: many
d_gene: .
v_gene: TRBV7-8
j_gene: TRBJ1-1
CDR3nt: TGTGCCAGCAGCCTAACTTCGATGGACACTGAAGCTTTCTTT
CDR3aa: CASSLTSMDTEAFF